The present T cell receptor beta chain was sequenced within a study of CD8 T cells in ankylosing spondylitis. General study results and limits: Reportedly, matched ankylosing spondylitis synovial fluid was significantly enriched for disease-linked clones. Apparently characteristic of ankylosing spondylitis blood was a TCR beta motif (fewer than ten highly homologous variants). CD8+ disease-linked clones were present at relatively low frequencies in blood.

Concerning this clonotype itself: Antigen: not known.

Construction of TCR beta libraries was performed using quantitative 5'-RACE with molecular barcodes. TCRdb re-called the 5' RACE reads with MiXCR, one entry per CDR3 protein. The table lists 700,000 to 1,000,000 distinct CDR3 sequences, 10% to 15% of them singletons. Trimming took 3 bases from V and 1 from J, leaving 12 bases between them. The CDR3 length is 15 residues. The chain carries TRBV12-3 or TRBV12-4 and TRBJ2-5; tentatively, D is TRBD2 (6 bases). The specimen was blood, either unsorted or a sorted T cell fraction (not recorded which). This clonotype was obtained from a male donor with ankylosing spondylitis. Here the CDR3 reads CASSFYGGSQETQYF. In DNA form, the CDR3 reads TGTGCCAGCAGTTTCTACGGAGGGTCCCAAGAGACCCAGTACTTC.